The 25 T cell receptor beta chains reported below all come from one sample, sequenced in a study of breast tumors, draining lymph nodes, adjacent tissues. TCRdb re-called the multiplex PCR reads with MiXCR, one entry per CDR3 protein. Altogether about 15,000 distinct CDR3 sequences are present, around 50% being singletons, with the ten largest covering around 17%. Sequencing was carried out using tumor-adjacent breast tissue. These receptors were obtained from a female donor with breast cancer. Some clones in this sample may be carry-over from other donors' samples.

The gene calls are TRBV29-1 and TRBJ1-3; D is ambiguous. The V gene's germline CDR1 is SQVTM and CDR2 ANQGSEA. The V gene lost 4 bases and the J gene lost 0 bases, with 10 bases spanning the gap. The CDR3 is 14 residues long. The CDR3 reads CSVVGGHSGNTIYF. The DNA for the CDR3 is TGCAGCGTTGTCGGCGGCCACTCTGGAAACACCATATATTTT.

Relative to its sample, this clonotype is medium-sized. V and J are TRBV20-1 and TRBJ1-2; a weak D match, TRBD1 (5 bases). Germline loops: CDR1 DFQATT, CDR2 SNEGSKA (reference sequence). Trimming cost V 7 bases and J 4 bases, with 28 bases left between them. The CDR3 loop spans 17 amino acids. CDR3 nucleotide sequence: TGCAGTGGTTTATTTCCGGGACCGGCGAGTCGGATCTATGGCTACACCTTC. The encoded protein is CSGLFPGPASRIYGYTF.

The chain joins TRBV11-2 to TRBJ2-1; tentative D call: TRBD1 (5 bases). V lost 2 bases to trimming and J lost 9 bases, with 17 bases between them. CDR1 is SGHAT, CDR2 FQNNGV, per germline. The CDR3 contains 15 residues. CDR3 region: CASSLFGFRGPEQFF. The CDR3 bases are TGTGCCAGCAGCTTATTCGGATTTAGGGGCCCTGAGCAGTTCTTC.

Regarding this clonotype: This clone may be a read error of a much larger clone one base away. The J gene is TRBJ2-7, the V gene TRBV6-1, with D perhaps matching TRBD2 (5 bases). This CDR3 contains 12 residues. Germline-derived CDR1 and CDR2 are MNHNS and SASEGT. The CDR3, as DNA: TGTGCCGGCAGTCAAGCGGTATACGAGCAGTACTTC. Translation gives CAGSQAVYEQYF.

On this clonotype: This CDR3 is missing its conserved last phenylalanine or tryptophan, likely due to a read error. The limits of the CDR3 on the DNA are not certain, so only TCRdb's listed CDR3 is given. The chain recombines TRBV7-2 with TRBJ2-1; the table's D call, TRBD2, was not checked against the DNA. With termini counted, the CDR3 has 15 amino acids. Germline V lookup: CDR1 SGHTA, CDR2 FQGNSA. CDR3 protein: CASSLTSGRNDERFL.

CDR3: CASSLPEGQGRGYGYTF. The CDR3 bases are TGTGCCAGCAGCTTACCGGAGGGACAGGGGAGGGGATATGGCTACACCTTC. The chain employs TRBV5-5 and TRBJ1-2, with 10 bases fitting TRBD1. Trimming at V came to 2 bases and at J to 5 bases, leaving 12 bases not matched to a gene. Germline lookup yields CDR1 SGHKS and CDR2 YYEKEE (reference sequence). The CDR3 is 17 residues long.

DNA for the CDR3: TGCAGTGCTCTCGGACTAGCGGCTTACAATGAGCAGTTCTTC. Residues: CSALGLAAYNEQFF. This chain links TRBV20-1 with TRBJ2-1; 10 nucleotides agree with TRBD2. The CDR3 is 14 residues long. The junction had 5 bases not matched to a gene; V was cut back by 5 bases and J by 4 bases. Looked up from germline, CDR1 is DFQATT and CDR2 is SNEGSKA (reference sequence).

This clonotype has ten or more counts. The chain links TRBV14 to TRBJ2-3; perhaps TRBD2 as D (7 bases). Trimming took off 6 bases at V and 2 bases at J, with 15 bases between the two ends. The CDR3 loop spans 15 amino acids. Germline loops: CDR1 SGHDN, CDR2 FVKESK. CDR3 sequence (DNA): TGTGCCAGCAGGGGGGCTAGCGGACCCACAGATACGCAGTATTTT. Translating it yields CASRGASGPTDTQYF.

In this sample, this clonotype turned up many times. The chain links TRBV19 to TRBJ2-1; 12 bases are shared with TRBD2. Germline V CDR1 and CDR2: LNHDA, SQIVND (reference sequence). V gave up 3 bases and J gave up 8 bases; unmatched junction bases: 8. The CDR3 is 16 amino acids. The CDR3 is CASSIGLAGGADEQFF. CDR3 DNA: TGTGCCAGTAGTATTGGGCTAGCGGGAGGGGCAGATGAGCAGTTCTTC.

V gene TRBV5-4 combines with J gene TRBJ2-1, with a tentative D call TRBD1 (6 bases). Between the trimmed V and J ends, which lost 6 bases and 8 bases, there was a span of 18 bases. Germline V gene lookup returns CDR1 SGHNT and CDR2 YYREEE (reference sequence). The CDR3 is made up of 14 amino acids. The CDR3 reads CASMVAGAYDEQFF. The CDR3 region has the DNA TGTGCCAGCATGGTGGCAGGGGCATACGATGAGCAGTTCTTC.

The gene calls are TRBV20-1 and TRBJ1-2; 7 bases agree with TRBD1. Trimming took 5 bases from V and 2 from J; bases not matched to a gene: 8. In germline, CDR1 is DFQATT, CDR2 SNEGSKA (reference sequence). CDR3 length: 14 residues. The CDR3 DNA reads TGCAGTGCTCACGAGACAGGGTCGAACTATGGCTACACCTTC. Amino acids: CSAHETGSNYGYTF.

This clonotype was counted many times. The chain couples TRBV6-2 or TRBV6-3 to TRBJ2-3; unclear D gene. The CDR3 covers 11 residues. V dropped 4 bases and J dropped 6 bases, with 5 bases sitting between them. Per the germline V gene, CDR1 is MNHEY and CDR2 is SVGEGT. The DNA of the CDR3 is TGTGCCAGCAGTTTCATGGATACGCAGTATTTT. Encoded protein: CASSFMDTQYF.

This chain connects TRBV5-1 to TRBJ2-1; the match to TRBD2 covers 8 bases. J lost 4 bases, V lost 1 base, and 4 bases had no gene match. Germline-derived CDR1 and CDR2 are SGHRS and YFSETQ. This CDR3 spans 15 amino acids. The CDR3 coding sequence is TGCGCCAGCAGCTTGTCGGGAGGGTCTTACAATGAGCAGTTCTTC. It is translated as CASSLSGGSYNEQFF.

The table lists this clonotype with many counts. The chain carries TRBV30 and TRBJ2-7; D possibly corresponds to TRBD1 (5 bases). The V and J ends lost 3 bases and 0 bases respectively, with 15 bases between them. The CDR3 is 15 residues long. CDR1 is GTSNPN and CDR2 is SVGIG in the germline V gene (reference sequence). DNA for the CDR3: TGTGCCTGGAGAGAAAGGGGAATAAGCTCCTACGAGCAGTACTTC. Translated: CAWRERGISSYEQYF.

V usage is TRBV29-1 and J usage is TRBJ2-5; D may match TRBD1 or TRBD2 (5 bases each). The CDR3 is 12 amino acids. Trimming shortened V by 4 bases and J by 2 bases, and 8 bases separated the two germline ends. Germline values: CDR1 SQVTM, CDR2 ANQGSEA. CDR3 in amino acids: CSVGGWQETQYF. DNA of the CDR3: TGCAGCGTTGGGGGGTGGCAAGAGACCCAGTACTTC.

J is TRBJ2-7 and V is TRBV7-2; possible D gene TRBD1, 6 bases. The CDR3 runs to 14 residues. From germline, CDR1 is SGHTA and CDR2 FQGNSA. The V end was cut by 5 bases, the J end by 8 bases, with 19 bases between. CDR3: CASSPRQVYGQQYF. As DNA, the CDR3 is TGTGCCAGCAGCCCCCGACAGGTCTACGGACAGCAGTACTTC.

The V gene is TRBV15, the J gene TRBJ2-7; 8 positions agree with TRBD1. This CDR3 spans 15 amino acids. The germline V gene has CDR1 LNHNV and CDR2 YYDKDF (reference sequence). Trimming cost V 5 bases and J 4 bases; bases outside gene matches: 10. The CDR3 sequence is CATSGSGTGGYEQYF. Here the CDR3 DNA reads TGTGCCACCAGCGGATCCGGGACAGGTGGGTACGAGCAGTACTTC. The full variable domain, its missing parts supplied by reference TRBV15 and TRBJ2-7, is DAMVIQNPRYQVTQFGKPVTLSCSQTLNHNVMYWYQQKSSQAPKLLFHYYDKDFNNEADTPDNFQSRRPNTSFCFLDIRSPGLGDTAMYLCATSGSGTGGYEQYFGPGTRLTVT.

In this sample, this clonotype turned up many times. The CDR3 loop reads CASRRQTGRNEKLFF. The CDR3 DNA sequence: TGTGCCAGCAGGCGACAGACAGGGAGGAATGAAAAACTGTTTTTT. The gene calls are TRBV28 and TRBJ1-4; 7 positions match TRBD1. This CDR3 spans 15 amino acids. The V gene end was trimmed by 6 bases and the J gene end by 5 bases; junction bases not matched to a gene: 9. Germline V lookup: CDR1 MDHEN, CDR2 SYDVKM.

V gene TRBV6-5 combines with J gene TRBJ2-7, with 7 bases aligning to TRBD2. V dropped 5 bases and J dropped 5; count of bases not matched to a gene: 12. Germline V gives CDR1 MNHEY, CDR2 SVGAGI. The CDR3 is 15 residues long. Here the CDR3 DNA reads TGTGCCAGCAGTCGGGCGGGAGTACATCCCCACGAGCAGTACTTC. This gives the protein CASSRAGVHPHEQYF.

V gene TRBV6-6 combines with J gene TRBJ2-3; no clear D. The CDR3 has 16 residues. CDR1 is MNHNY, CDR2 SVGAGI, per germline (reference sequence). V was cut by 2 bases and J by 3 bases, with 15 bases left in between. Here the CDR3 DNA reads TGTGCCAGCAGTTACGCCCCGGAGTCGGCGACAGATACGCAGTATTTT. Translated, it gives CASSYAPESATDTQYF.

This chain connects TRBV5-6 to TRBJ2-3; a weak D match, TRBD2 (6 bases). The length of the CDR3 is 16 residues. Trimming removed 0 bases from V and 2 bases from J, with 13 bases in between. CDR1 and CDR2 from the germline V gene are SGHDT and YYEEEE. The CDR3 region is CASSLVTGLFTDTQYF. The CDR3 bases are TGTGCCAGCAGCTTGGTGACGGGACTGTTCACAGATACGCAGTATTTT. The entire variable domain, with the rest obtained from reference TRBV5-6 and TRBJ2-3, is as follows: DAGVTQSPTHLIKTRGQQVTLRCSPKSGHDTVSWYQQALGQGPQFIFQYYEEEERQRGNFPDRFSGHQFPNYSSELNVNALLLGDSALYLCASSLVTGLFTDTQYFGPGTRLTVL.

This chain uses TRBV20-1 with TRBJ2-3, with TRBD2 as a possible D gene (5 bases). The germline V gene encodes CDR1 DFQATT and CDR2 SNEGSKA (reference sequence). Trimming cost V 1 base and J 2 bases, with 13 bases left between them. The CDR3 contains 15 residues. The CDR3 spells CSARGGGPNTDTQYF. The CDR3 bases are TGCAGTGCTAGAGGAGGAGGCCCAAACACAGATACGCAGTATTTT.

This clonotype was found many times. The rearrangement uses TRBV6-6 and TRBJ2-6; D call uncertain. Germline V lookup: CDR1 MNHNY, CDR2 SVGAGI (reference sequence). The CDR3 sequence is 17 residues long. Trimming removed 6 bases from V and 0 bases from J, with 15 bases in between. CDR3 protein: CASRPDPSNSGANVLTF. The CDR3 DNA reads as TGTGCCAGCAGACCCGACCCATCTAACTCTGGGGCCAACGTCCTGACTTTC.

This chain joins TRBV10-3 and TRBJ1-2; D is possibly TRBD1 (5 bases). Per the germline V gene, CDR1 is ENHRY and CDR2 is SYGVKD. The CDR3 extends over 15 amino acids. Trimming removed 7 bases at V and 0 bases at J, with 15 bases between. The DNA for the CDR3 is TGTGCCATCACTAGAGGGGCGAATTCTAACTATGGCTACACCTTC. Protein product: CAITRGANSNYGYTF.

This clonotype was observed at least ten times. A much larger clone is a single base away; this may be a read error. The chain carries TRBV7-9 and TRBJ1-6, with TRBD1 matching over 8 bases. The germline V gene has CDR1 SEHNR and CDR2 FQNEAQ (reference sequence). CDR3 length: 15 residues. As DNA, the CDR3 is TGTGTCAGCAGCTCCGGACAGGGCCTAAATTCACCCCTCCACTTT. Translated: CVSSSGQGLNSPLHF.